This TCR beta chain was recorded in a study of T cell responses to AZD1222 COVID-19 vaccine. Study conclusions and caveats: In a largely white British group with more females than males, clonal diversity was possibly underestimated. Reports say nearly half of spike-specific TCRs go after unmutated variant regions.

Using immunoSEQ multiplex PCR, the repertoire was profiled, and TCRdb retains in-frame clones only, with some absent. In the table there are some 150,000 clones, 92% of which are singletons. As for this clone: Its antigen is unidentified.

The CDR3 is 17 residues long. Germline loops: CDR1 SGHAT, CDR2 FQNNGV. The V segment lost 1 base and the J segment 4 bases; nucleotides outside the gene matches: 9. The genes are TRBV11-2 and TRBJ2-3, with 9 bases identical to TRBD2. This clonotype originated in an adult who received the AZD1222 COVID-19 vaccine. This specimen consisted of peripheral blood, obtained 28 days after the second AZD1222 dose. This CDR3 is CASSLVGQREVPDTQYF. The CDR3 DNA reads as TGTGCCAGCAGCTTAGTGGGTCAGCGGGAGGTGCCAGATACGCAGTATTTT.